This entry lists 17 T cell receptor beta chains sequenced from one sample in a study of blood T cell repertoires in COVID-19. Data came from immunoSEQ multiplex PCR; TCRdb stores just in-frame clones and leaves some out. The table records approximately 350,000 clones, roughly four fifths of them present only once. Material for sequencing was PBMCs or T cells enriched from blood (not recorded which). Source of these receptors: a woman in her 50s who had recovered from COVID-19.

The chain uses TRBV30 and TRBJ1-2; 9 bases map to TRBD1. The V gene's germline CDR1 is GTSNPN and CDR2 SVGIG (reference sequence). The junction had 9 bases not matched to a gene; V was cut back by 5 bases and J by 2 bases. This CDR3 has 15 amino acids. The chain's CDR3 is CAWSRDRAANYGYTF. DNA of the CDR3: TGTGCCTGGTCCCGGGACAGGGCAGCCAACTATGGCTACACCTTC. The full variable domain, in which reference TRBV30 and TRBJ1-2 provide the parts outside the CDR3, is SQTIHQWPATLVQPVGSPLSLECTVEGTSNPNLYWYRQAAGRGLQLLFYSVGIGQISSEVPQNLSASRPQDRQFILSSKKLLLSDSGFYLCAWSRDRAANYGYTFGSGTRLTVV.

The chain uses TRBV19 and TRBJ1-2, with TRBD1 as a possible D gene (6 bases). V shed 3 bases and J shed 0 bases, with 11 bases lying between them. The V gene's germline CDR1 is LNHDA and CDR2 SQIVND (reference sequence). The CDR3 runs to 15 residues. The CDR3 bases are TGTGCCAGTAGTATGTCGACAGGCCCTAACTATGGCTACACCTTC. Translating it yields CASSMSTGPNYGYTF.

This chain connects TRBV7-2 to TRBJ1-6; D gene ambiguous. V gave up 0 bases and J gave up 9 bases, with 6 bases separating them. This CDR3 region has 13 residues. CDR1 is SGHTA, CDR2 FQGNSA, per germline. For the CDR3, the DNA is TGTGCCAGCAGCTTAGCGCCGGGTTCACCCCTCCACTTT. Translated: CASSLAPGSPLHF.

The J gene is TRBJ1-1, the V gene TRBV5-5; no clear D. The CDR3 extends over 14 amino acids. V lost 0 bases and J lost 5, with 11 bases in between. CDR1 is SGHKS and CDR2 is YYEKEE in the germline V gene (reference sequence). In DNA, the CDR3 is TGTGCCAGCAGCTTGGCCGGGTCCAGAACTGAAGCTTTCTTT. It specifies CASSLAGSRTEAFF.

The V and J genes are TRBV27 and TRBJ1-1, with D perhaps matching TRBD1 (6 bases). Trimming took off 7 bases at V and 2 bases at J, with 14 bases between the two ends. Germline values: CDR1 MNHEY, CDR2 SMNVEV (reference sequence). The length of the CDR3 is 14 residues. This CDR3 is CASKYREPNTEAFF. Written as DNA, the CDR3 is TGTGCCAGCAAATACAGGGAGCCTAACACTGAAGCTTTCTTT.

V and J are TRBV7-9 and TRBJ1-4; D gene unclear. There are 15 residues in the CDR3. With 5 bases removed from V and 0 bases from J, the gap between germline ends came to 10 bases. Per germline, CDR1 SEHNR and CDR2 FQNEAQ (reference sequence). The CDR3 DNA reads TGTGCCAGCAGCCAGGACTCGGCAACTAATGAAAAACTGTTTTTT. This gives the protein CASSQDSATNEKLFF.

The chain has TRBV11-2 and TRBJ1-1, with 7 bases that match TRBD1. Germline CDR1 SGHAT, CDR2 FQNNGV. V dropped 7 bases and J dropped 7; count of bases not matched to a gene: 9. This CDR3 region has 13 residues. CDR3 nucleotides: TGTGCCAGCACTCGACAGGGAGGCAATGAAGCTTTCTTT. Translation gives CASTRQGGNEAFF. The entire variable domain, with the rest obtained from reference TRBV11-2 and TRBJ1-1, is as follows: EAGVAQSPRYKIIEKRQSVAFWCNPISGHATLYWYQQILGQGPKLLIQFQNNGVVDDSQLPKDRFSAERLKGVDSTLKIQPAKLEDSAVYLCASTRQGGNEAFFGQGTRLTVV.

A remark on this clone: Other nucleotide sequences in the sample specify the same CDR3. The V and J genes are TRBV5-6 and TRBJ2-7; no clear D. The CDR3 consists of 12 residues. Between the trimmed V and J ends, which lost 0 bases and 3 bases, there was a span of 4 bases. CDR1 and CDR2 from the germline V gene are SGHDT and YYEEEE. Written as DNA, the CDR3 is TGTGCCAGCAGCTTGGGCGGCTACGAGCAGTACTTC. Its protein is CASSLGGYEQYF.

The chain is built from TRBV6-5 and TRBJ1-2, with 9 bases matching TRBD1. The CDR3 runs 14 residues. Germline V gene lookup returns CDR1 MNHEY and CDR2 SVGAGI. The ends lost 5 bases at V and 4 bases at J; junction bases unmatched: 5. This chain's CDR3 is CASSPPTGGYGYTF. The CDR3 DNA sequence: TGTGCCAGCAGTCCCCCGACAGGGGGCTATGGCTACACCTTC.

This clone turned up a few times. This chain links TRBV30 with TRBJ1-1, with TRBD1 as a possible D gene (5 bases). The CDR3 is 17 amino acids. Germline CDR1 GTSNPN, CDR2 SVGIG (reference sequence). The V end lost 5 bases, the J end lost 0 bases, and 22 bases lay between the germline ends. CDR3 loop: CAWSNRGGKGMNTEAFF. DNA of the CDR3: TGTGCCTGGTCAAACCGTGGCGGTAAGGGGATGAACACTGAAGCTTTCTTT. The full variable domain, with the rest looked up from reference TRBV30 and TRBJ1-1, is SQTIHQWPATLVQPVGSPLSLECTVEGTSNPNLYWYRQAAGRGLQLLFYSVGIGQISSEVPQNLSASRPQDRQFILSSKKLLLSDSGFYLCAWSNRGGKGMNTEAFFGQGTRLTVV.

The chain links TRBV5-1 to TRBJ1-1; TRBD1 aligns across 9 bases. The CDR3 has 15 amino acids. Germline values: CDR1 SGHRS, CDR2 YFSETQ. V shed 5 bases, J shed 2 bases, and the junction held 7 bases outside the gene matches. This CDR3 is CASSPRGQGNTEAFF. The CDR3 DNA follows: TGCGCCAGCAGTCCACGGGGACAGGGAAACACTGAAGCTTTCTTT.

This clone appeared a single time. The J gene is TRBJ2-5, the V gene TRBV5-4, with 7 bases matching TRBD2. The CDR3 loop spans 16 amino acids. V lost 4 bases, J lost 0 bases, and 9 bases stayed unmatched. Germline CDR1 reads SGHNT; CDR2 reads YYREEE (reference sequence). The CDR3 sequence: CASSPGLGRNQETQYF. CDR3 sequence (DNA): TGTGCCAGCAGCCCCGGACTAGGGAGGAACCAAGAGACCCAGTACTTC.

The rearrangement uses TRBV3-1 (or the pseudogene TRBV3-2) and TRBJ2-1; 8 bases match TRBD2. Germline V CDR1 and CDR2: LGHDT, YNNKEL (reference sequence). J was trimmed by 3 bases and V by 4 bases; bases with no gene match: 5. CDR3 length equals 15 residues. The CDR3 nucleotides read TGTGCCAGCAGCCTGACGGGACTAGACTACAATGAGCAGTTCTTC. Translated, it gives CASSLTGLDYNEQFF.

This clone was counted a few times. This rearrangement joins TRBV2 to TRBJ1-6; 7 bases line up with TRBD1. V shed 5 bases, J shed 9 bases, and the junction held 7 bases outside the gene matches. The CDR3 is 14 residues long. Germline values: CDR1 SNHLY, CDR2 FYNNEI. In nucleotides, the CDR3 is TGTGCCAGCAGTAGCGACAGGGTCGGTTCACCCCTCCACTTT. As protein: CASSSDRVGSPLHF.

The chain is built from TRBV4-3 and TRBJ1-1, with TRBD1 matching over 8 bases. The germline V gene encodes CDR1 LGHNA and CDR2 YSLEER. V lost 4 bases and J lost 6; bases outside the gene matches: 10. The CDR3 length is 15 residues. The CDR3 DNA reads as TGCGCCAGCAGCCTACGGACAGGGTCGGGCGCTGAAGCTTTCTTT. Translation: CASSLRTGSGAEAFF.

The chain recombines TRBV9 with TRBJ2-7; possibly TRBD2 for D (7 bases). Germline-derived CDR1 and CDR2 are SGDLS and YYNGEE. Trimming cost V 1 base and J 2 bases, with 28 bases left between them. The CDR3 totals 20 residues. CDR3 sequence: CASSVSPGGGGAGDPYEQYF. The CDR3 DNA is TGTGCCAGCAGCGTATCTCCTGGGGGCGGGGGCGCGGGAGACCCCTACGAGCAGTACTTC.

This clone has more than one count but fewer than ten. The chain carries TRBV27 and TRBJ1-5; 8 bases map to TRBD1. The CDR3 extends over 14 amino acids. Trimming took 4 bases from V and 16 from J; bases not matched to a gene: 15. Per germline, CDR1 MNHEY and CDR2 SMNVEV (reference sequence). As DNA, the CDR3 is TGTGCCAGCAGTTCAGCCGGACAGGGAGGGATAACACATTTT. This sequence encodes CASSSAGQGGITHF.